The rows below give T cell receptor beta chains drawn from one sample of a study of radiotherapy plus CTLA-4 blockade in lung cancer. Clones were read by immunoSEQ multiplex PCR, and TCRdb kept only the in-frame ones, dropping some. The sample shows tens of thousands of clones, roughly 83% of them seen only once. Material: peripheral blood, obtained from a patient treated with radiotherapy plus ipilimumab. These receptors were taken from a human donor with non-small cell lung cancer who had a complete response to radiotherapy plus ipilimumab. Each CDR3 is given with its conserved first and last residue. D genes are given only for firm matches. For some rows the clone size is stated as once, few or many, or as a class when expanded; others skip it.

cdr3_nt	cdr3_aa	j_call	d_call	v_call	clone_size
TGCGCCAGCAGCTTGGGGGCCGCGAACACTGAAGCTTTCTTT	CASSLGAANTEAFF	TRBJ1-1	.	TRBV5-1	.
TGTGCCAGCAGCCTCAGGGGGCCCACTGAAGCTTTCTTT	CASSLRGPTEAFF	TRBJ1-1	TRBD1	TRBV7-2	.
TGTGCTAGTGGTTTGGACAGGGGGTGGAGTGAAAAACTGTTTTTT	CASGLDRGWSEKLFF	TRBJ1-4	TRBD1	TRBV12-5	.
TGTGCCAGCGCCCCTACCTCGATACGGTCTGGGGCCAACGTCCTGACTTTC	CASAPTSIRSGANVLTF	TRBJ2-6	.	TRBV7-9	.
TGTGCCAGCAGTGAAGTGCAGGGAAAGAACACTGAAGCTTTCTTT	CASSEVQGKNTEAFF	TRBJ1-1	.	TRBV2	few
TGTGCCAGCAGTTCCCAGGGACAGGCCCTCTTCGGTGGCTACACCTTC	CASSSQGQALFGGYTF	TRBJ1-2	TRBD1	TRBV28	once
TGTGCCAGCAGCTTAGCCGTCCAGGGGAACACTGAAGCTTTCTTT	CASSLAVQGNTEAFF	TRBJ1-1	.	TRBV11-3	.
TGCGCCAGCAGCTTGGCCGGGGCGGGGGGGACGAATGAGCAGTTCTTC	CASSLAGAGGTNEQFF	TRBJ2-1	TRBD2	TRBV5-1	.
TGTGCCAGTATACAGGGCGGGAATCAGCCCCAGCATTTT	CASIQGGNQPQHF	TRBJ1-5	.	TRBV19	.
TGCGCCAGCAGCTCCGGGACACTCTCCTACAATGAGCAGTTCTTC	CASSSGTLSYNEQFF	TRBJ2-1	.	TRBV5-1	.
TGTGCCAGCAGCTTGGCTAGCGGGGGCCCTAGCACAGATACGCAGTATTTT	CASSLASGGPSTDTQYF	TRBJ2-3	TRBD2	TRBV28	.
TGTGCCAGCTCACCAACACATGTAAGGACAGGGGGCTATGGCTACACCTTC	CASSPTHVRTGGYGYTF	TRBJ1-2	TRBD1	TRBV18	.
TGCGCCAGCAGCGCCGGGTTTTCTGGAAACACCATATATTTT	CASSAGFSGNTIYF	TRBJ1-3	.	TRBV5-1	few
TGTGCCAGTAGTATCACGGGGGGTGGCACCGGGGAGCTGTTTTTT	CASSITGGGTGELFF	TRBJ2-2	TRBD2	TRBV19	few
TGCAGCGTTTCCGGGACAGGGGACACTGAAGCTTTCTTT	CSVSGTGDTEAFF	TRBJ1-1	TRBD1	TRBV29-1	.
TGTGCCAGCAGCTACGATAATTGGCTCGGGACAGGGATCGAAAAACTGTTTTTT	CASSYDNWLGTGIEKLFF	TRBJ1-4	TRBD1	TRBV7-8	.
TGTGCCTGGGCCCCCGGATTAGCTGGGGCAGAGACCCAGTACTTC	CAWAPGLAGAETQYF	TRBJ2-5	.	TRBV30	.
TGTGCCATCATAGACATCGTCGGTTCTTCACCCCTCCACTTT	CAIIDIVGSSPLHF	TRBJ1-6	.	TRBV6-1	few
TGTGCCAGCAGTTTATGGCTAGCGGGGGGGAGGAACGAGCAGTACTTC	CASSLWLAGGRNEQYF	TRBJ2-7	TRBD2	TRBV28	once
TGTGCCAGCAGCGATGCTACCCGGGGACAGGGGCTCTCTAATGAAAAACTGTTTTTT	CASSDATRGQGLSNEKLFF	TRBJ1-4	TRBD1	TRBV5-6	.
TGTGCCTGGAGTGTTGCAGACACCGGGGAGCTGTTTTTT	CAWSVADTGELFF	TRBJ2-2	.	TRBV30	.
TGTGCCATCAGTGAGTCCACAAACTATGGCTACACCTTC	CAISESTNYGYTF	TRBJ1-2	.	TRBV10-3	few
TGTGCCAGTAGTGAGACGGGAACCACTGAAGCTTTCTTT	CASSETGTTEAFF	TRBJ1-1	.	TRBV19	.
TGTGCCAGTAGTCCAGGGGGGGCGGGACGGGACAGGGGCCTCTCTGGGGCCAACGTCCTGACTTTC	CASSPGGAGRDRGLSGANVLTF	TRBJ2-6	TRBD1	TRBV19	.
TGTGCCAGCAGCCAAGTTAACACAGAAAAACTGTTTTTT	CASSQVNTEKLFF	TRBJ1-4	.	TRBV14	.
TGTGCCAGCAGTTCCGTTCTAGCGGGCGCGAGGACCGGGGAGCTGTTTTTT	CASSSVLAGARTGELFF	TRBJ2-2	TRBD2	TRBV27	few
TGTGCCAGCAGCATTCCGGGACACCCTAACTATGGCTACACCTTC	CASSIPGHPNYGYTF	TRBJ1-2	.	TRBV6-5	.
TGTGCCAGCAGTCAAGCTTCAGGGCCTAACTATGGCTACACCTTC	CASSQASGPNYGYTF	TRBJ1-2	.	TRBV5-4	.
TGCGCCAGCAGCCAAGATGGTCTAGCGGGGGTTACCGGGGAGCTGTTTTTT	CASSQDGLAGVTGELFF	TRBJ2-2	TRBD2	TRBV4-3	.
TGCGCCAGCAGCCAAGACAGGGGGAGTTATGGCTACACCTTC	CASSQDRGSYGYTF	TRBJ1-2	TRBD1	TRBV4-3	medium-sized
TGCGCCAGCAGTGAATCGGGGAGCTACGAGCAGTACTTC	CASSESGSYEQYF	TRBJ2-7	.	TRBV10-1	.